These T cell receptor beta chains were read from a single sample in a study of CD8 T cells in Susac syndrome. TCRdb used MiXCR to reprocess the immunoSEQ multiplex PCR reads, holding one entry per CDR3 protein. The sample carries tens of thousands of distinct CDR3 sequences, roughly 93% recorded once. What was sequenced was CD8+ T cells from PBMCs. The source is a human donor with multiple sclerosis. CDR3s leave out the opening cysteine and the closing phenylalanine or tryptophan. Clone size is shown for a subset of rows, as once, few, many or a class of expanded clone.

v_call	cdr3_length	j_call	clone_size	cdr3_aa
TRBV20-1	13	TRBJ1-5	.	SALNLDRANQPQH
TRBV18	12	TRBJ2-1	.	ASSLDRGSDEQF
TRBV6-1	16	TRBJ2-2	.	ASSTGLAGGPNTGELF
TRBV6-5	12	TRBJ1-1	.	ASSSHRLYTEAF
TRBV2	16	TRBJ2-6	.	ASDLRGRLTLWANVLT
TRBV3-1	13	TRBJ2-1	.	ASSYAGINHNEQF
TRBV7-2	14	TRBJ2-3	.	ASSLLSGTFTDTQY
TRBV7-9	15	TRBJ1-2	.	ASSSPPNTQSYYGYT
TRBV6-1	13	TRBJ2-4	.	ASSEEGAGSNIQY
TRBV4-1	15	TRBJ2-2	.	ASSQVATDINTGELF
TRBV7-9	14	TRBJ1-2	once	ASSPAPGTGDYGYT
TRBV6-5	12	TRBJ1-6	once	ATLHSGLGSPLH
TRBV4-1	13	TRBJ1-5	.	ASSQDRNSNQPQH
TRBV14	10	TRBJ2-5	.	ASSPGGETQY
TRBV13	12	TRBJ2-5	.	ASSPTGFRETQY
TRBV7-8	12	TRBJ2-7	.	ASSLEVSGYEQY
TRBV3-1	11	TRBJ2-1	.	ASSQYINNEQF
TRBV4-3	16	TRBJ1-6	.	ASSQDVSLSSYNSPLH
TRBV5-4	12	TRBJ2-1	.	ASSPGTRIDEQF
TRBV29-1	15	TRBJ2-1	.	SVGGKGDPLTNNEQF
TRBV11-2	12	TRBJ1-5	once	ASSLDRGNQPQH
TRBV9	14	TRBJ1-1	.	ASSVAAGEWNTEAF
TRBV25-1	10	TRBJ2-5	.	ATWGLGETQY
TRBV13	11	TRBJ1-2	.	ASRSPEDHGYT
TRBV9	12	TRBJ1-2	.	ASSAHSDSYGYT
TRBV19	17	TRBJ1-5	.	ASSAWGWGQEYSNQPQH
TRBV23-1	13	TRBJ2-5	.	ASSHRTGSRETQY
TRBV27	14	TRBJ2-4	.	ASRAGTDLAKNIQY
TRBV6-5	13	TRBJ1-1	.	ASSYSLVLSTEAF
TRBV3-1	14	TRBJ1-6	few	ASSQEGQDYNSPLH
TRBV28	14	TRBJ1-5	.	ASSFLGQLVNQPQH
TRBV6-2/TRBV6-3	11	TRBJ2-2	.	ACQGTDTGELF
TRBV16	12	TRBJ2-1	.	ASSQLTVADEQF
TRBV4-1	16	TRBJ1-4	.	ASSQGGTSQSKNEKLF
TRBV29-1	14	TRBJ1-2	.	SVDLSTEGGFNGYT
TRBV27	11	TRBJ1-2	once	ASRLARGYGYT
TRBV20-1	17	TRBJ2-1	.	SASGYSFERGGPYNEQF
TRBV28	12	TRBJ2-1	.	ASSQHPQVNEQF
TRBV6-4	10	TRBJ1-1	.	ASRSALTEAF
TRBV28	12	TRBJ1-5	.	ASSLDRFNQPQH
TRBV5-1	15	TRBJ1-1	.	ASSYHGTGNMNTEAF
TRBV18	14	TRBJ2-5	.	ASSSGGVPLKETQY
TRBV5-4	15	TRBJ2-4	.	ASSQSWDRGLLDIQY
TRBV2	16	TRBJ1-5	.	ASSSSRGSLPGNQPQH
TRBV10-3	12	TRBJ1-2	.	AISEPGANYGYT
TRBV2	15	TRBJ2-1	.	ATYTVRRFSSYNEQF
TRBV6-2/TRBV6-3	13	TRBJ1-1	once	ASSYEEEGGTEAF
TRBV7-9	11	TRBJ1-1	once	ASSSPGGTEAF
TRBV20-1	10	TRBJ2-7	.	SASGGGYEQY
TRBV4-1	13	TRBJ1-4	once	ASSQERQFNEKLF
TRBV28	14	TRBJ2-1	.	ASNHERGTNYNEQF
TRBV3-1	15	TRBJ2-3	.	ASSTRTSGGYTDTQY
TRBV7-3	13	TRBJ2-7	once	ASSRGTSGGDEQY
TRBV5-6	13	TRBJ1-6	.	ASSLTGDYNSPLH